This TCR beta chain was recorded in a study of OX40 agonist ivuxolimab in advanced cancers. On the study more broadly: The mean age was around 56 years, ranging from 23 to 79, with about four fifths of participants male.

The V end was cut by 6 bases, the J end by 0 bases, with 22 bases between. Germline CDR1 reads SNHLY; CDR2 reads FYNNEI. This CDR3 region has 18 residues. Some clones are missing from TCRdb's copy, which holds only in-frame ones; the method was immunoSEQ multiplex PCR. The sample shows roughly 91,000 clones, more than 95% of them seen only once. This clone was seen just once. The origin of this receptor is an adult with an advanced solid tumor such as melanoma, head and neck, liver or kidney cancer. V gene TRBV2 combines with J gene TRBJ2-3; weak D call: TRBD2 (7 bases). The source was CD4+ or CD8+ T cells sorted from blood, collected in a trial of the OX40 agonist ivuxolimab. CDR3 region: CASRPKGGDGPSTDTQYF. The DNA of the CDR3 is TGTGCCAGCAGACCGAAAGGGGGGGACGGGCCTAGCACAGATACGCAGTATTTT.